The 18 T cell receptor beta chains in this list originate from one sample, sequenced in a study of shared clonotypes between healthy human individuals. The repertoire was sequenced with immunoSEQ multiplex PCR; TCRdb's copy has only in-frame clones and lacks some. The table includes 450,000 to 600,000 clones, 79% detected once. Sequences were obtained from PBMCs. These receptors originate from a woman in her thirties or forties in good health. Some clones in this sample may be carry-over from other donors' samples.

The V call is TRBV30, the J call TRBJ2-1, with 8 bases aligning to TRBD1. The germline gives CDR1 GTSNPN, CDR2 SVGIG (reference sequence). The CDR3 sequence is 16 residues long. Germline trimming cut 3 bases from V and 5 bases from J; bases unmatched to any gene: 12. The CDR3 coding sequence is TGTGCCTGGAGACTCTTCGACAGGGGAACCGACAATGAGCAGTTCTTC. Its translation: CAWRLFDRGTDNEQFF.

The rearrangement uses TRBV9 and TRBJ2-3; 11 bases map to TRBD2. The CDR3 covers 15 residues. Germline lookup yields CDR1 SGDLS and CDR2 YYNGEE. After removal of 3 bases from V and 1 base from J, the junction contained 1 base not matched to a gene. CDR3 DNA: TGTGCCAGCAGCGCGACTAGCGGGGGCACAGATACGCAGTATTTT. Encoded protein: CASSATSGGTDTQYF.

This clone was seen a few times. V usage is TRBV7-3 and J usage is TRBJ2-5; TRBD2 matches at 7 bases. The CDR3 is made up of 15 amino acids. Trimming took 5 bases from V and 2 from J; bases not matched to a gene: 8. The germline V gene has CDR1 SGHTA and CDR2 FQGTGA. The CDR3 loop reads CASSPSGGIQETQYF. The CDR3 nucleotides are TGTGCCAGCAGCCCCTCGGGAGGCATACAAGAGACCCAGTACTTC.

The chain joins TRBV6-5 to TRBJ2-1; D may be TRBD1 or TRBD2 (5 bases each). CDR3 size: 14 residues. Per the germline V gene, CDR1 is MNHEY and CDR2 is SVGAGI. Trimming took off 2 bases at V and 6 bases at J, with 11 bases between the two ends. The CDR3 bases are TGTGCCAGCAGTTACGGGGGTGCCCCCAATGAGCAGTTCTTC. Translated, it gives CASSYGGAPNEQFF.

Here the CDR3 reads CAARRGVFDASDTQYF. Written as DNA, the CDR3 is TGTGCCGCCAGGAGGGGGGTCTTCGACGCCTCAGATACGCAGTATTTT. The chain carries TRBV10-3 and TRBJ2-3; the D call may be TRBD1 or TRBD2 (6 bases each). Trimming removed 11 bases from V and 4 bases from J, with 25 bases in between. Germline V gives CDR1 ENHRY, CDR2 SYGVKD. This CDR3 contains 16 residues.

The chain is built from TRBV10-2 and TRBJ2-5, with 8 bases fitting TRBD2. Germline loops: CDR1 WSHSY, CDR2 SAAADI. Trimming removed 11 bases from V and 5 bases from J; junction bases left unmatched: 7. This CDR3 is 12 amino acids long. The CDR3 reads CAVEAGVETQYF. CDR3 DNA: TGCGCCGTTGAAGCGGGAGTTGAGACCCAGTACTTC.

V gene TRBV11-2 combines with J gene TRBJ1-1; maybe TRBD1 (6 bases). This CDR3 is built from 16 residues. The germline V gene encodes CDR1 SGHAT and CDR2 FQNNGV. V was clipped by 5 bases and J by 0 bases, with 16 bases between them. The CDR3 region has the DNA TGTGCCAGCAGCCGCACAGGGCTTAGGATGAACACTGAAGCTTTCTTT. This codes for CASSRTGLRMNTEAFF.

Turning to this clone: This CDR3 is also generated by other DNA sequences in the sample. This chain uses TRBV15 with TRBJ1-2; unclear D gene. CDR1 and CDR2 (germline): LNHNV, YYDKDF (reference sequence). V was pared by 1 base and J by 4 bases, with 4 bases between. The CDR3 consists of 12 residues. CDR3 coding DNA: TGTGCCACCAGCAGAGCTGGCTATGGCTACACCTTC. Translated: CATSRAGYGYTF.

The chain links TRBV29-1 to TRBJ2-1; perhaps TRBD2 as D (6 bases). CDR1 is SQVTM and CDR2 is ANQGSEA in the germline V gene. V was pared by 5 bases and J by 3 bases, with 14 bases between. The CDR3 is 14 residues long. The CDR3 bases are TGCAGCGTTTCGGGAGTAGAGATCTACAATGAGCAGTTCTTC. This encodes CSVSGVEIYNEQFF.

This clone was counted between two and nine times. The chain is built from TRBV13 and TRBJ2-1; D gene unclear. Trimming pared 0 bases from V and 6 bases from J, leaving 0 bases between. The CDR3 totals 11 residues. Germline assignment: CDR1 PRHDT and CDR2 FYEKMQ (reference sequence). CDR3 loop: CASSLGNEQFF. The CDR3 nucleotides read TGTGCCAGCAGCTTAGGCAATGAGCAGTTCTTC.

V gene TRBV15 combines with J gene TRBJ1-3; D call uncertain. Trimming stripped 1 base from V and 0 bases from J, with 7 bases between. The germline V gene has CDR1 LNHNV and CDR2 YYDKDF (reference sequence). This CDR3 spans 15 amino acids. The CDR3 spells CATSRGGDSGNTIYF. For the CDR3, the DNA is TGTGCCACCAGCAGAGGTGGGGACTCTGGAAACACCATATATTTT.

The V gene is TRBV5-1, the J gene TRBJ2-2; D is ambiguous. Trimming shortened V by 6 bases and J by 0 bases, and 15 bases separated the two germline ends. Germline loops: CDR1 SGHRS, CDR2 YFSETQ. The CDR3 sequence is 16 residues long. CDR3 loop: CASNWASVTNTGELFF. CDR3 in DNA: TGCGCCAGCAACTGGGCCAGCGTTACGAACACCGGGGAGCTGTTTTTT.

The chain links TRBV15 to TRBJ1-5, with a possible D match to TRBD1 (6 bases). The CDR3 consists of 15 residues. The germline gives CDR1 LNHNV, CDR2 YYDKDF (reference sequence). V was cut by 0 bases and J by 4 bases, with 10 bases left in between. The CDR3 coding sequence is TGTGCCACCAGCAGAGAAATGGGGGCGAATCAGCCCCAGCATTTT. Its protein is CATSREMGANQPQHF.

V gene TRBV5-1 combines with J gene TRBJ2-7; a weak D match, TRBD1 (5 bases). CDR1 and CDR2 (germline): SGHRS, YFSETQ. The V end lost 0 bases, the J end lost 3 bases, and 10 bases lay between the germline ends. The length of the CDR3 is 14 residues. In DNA, the CDR3 is TGCGCCAGCAGCTTGGTAGGGGCGAACTACGAGCAGTACTTC. Protein: CASSLVGANYEQYF.

V usage is TRBV2 and J usage is TRBJ1-3; D is perhaps TRBD1 (6 bases). Deletions cut 11 bases from V and 3 bases from J, with 14 bases between. The length of the CDR3 is 13 residues. In germline, CDR1 is SNHLY, CDR2 FYNNEI. CDR3 loop: CAAHPGDGNTIYF. The CDR3 DNA sequence: TGTGCCGCCCACCCAGGGGATGGAAACACCATATATTTT. The whole variable domain, remainder taken from reference TRBV2 and TRBJ1-3, is EPEVTQTPSHQVTQMGQEVILRCVPISNHLYFYWYRQILGQKVEFLVSFYNNEISEKSEIFDDQFSVERPDGSNFTLKIRSTKLEDSAMYFCAAHPGDGNTIYFGEGSWLTVV.

The chain employs TRBV9 and TRBJ2-2; 8 bases align to TRBD2. Trimming removed 0 bases from V and 7 bases from J; junction bases left unmatched: 5. Germline assignment: CDR1 SGDLS and CDR2 YYNGEE. CDR3 length: 15 residues. CDR3 in DNA: TGTGCCAGCAGCGTAGTGGCGGGGGGCGGCGGGGAGCTGTTTTTT. It yields the protein CASSVVAGGGGELFF.

This chain joins TRBV11-2 and TRBJ2-7, with D hard to call. V was pared by 6 bases and J by 6 bases, with 21 bases between. CDR3 length: 15 amino acids. The V gene's germline CDR1 is SGHAT and CDR2 FQNNGV. CDR3 amino acids: CASRYRQDPGFEQYF. In DNA form, the CDR3 reads TGTGCCAGCAGATACCGCCAAGACCCCGGGTTCGAGCAGTACTTC.

V usage is TRBV5-1 and J usage is TRBJ1-4, with unresolved D. The CDR3 length is 17 residues. CDR1 is SGHRS, CDR2 YFSETQ, per germline. Trimming removed 4 bases from V and 0 bases from J, with 16 bases in between. CDR3: CASSPFGPSATNEKLFF. CDR3 bases: TGCGCCAGCAGCCCCTTCGGGCCCTCTGCAACTAATGAAAAACTGTTTTTT.